This passage covers 4 T cell receptor beta chains from one sample sequenced in a study of response to subunit inactivated influenza vaccine. TCRdb re-called the RT-PCR reads through MiXCR, storing one row per CDR3 protein. The sample yields hundreds of thousands of distinct CDR3 sequences, 14% seen once. The sample was PBMCs from blood, taken around two weeks before vaccination. The origin of the receptors is a man between 45 and 60 years old who received an inactivated influenza vaccine.

The genes are TRBV6-1 and TRBJ2-7; tentative D call: TRBD2 (5 bases). This CDR3 comprises 13 residues. CDR1 is MNHNS and CDR2 is SASEGT in the germline V gene. The V gene lost 7 bases and the J gene lost 5 bases, with 15 bases spanning the gap. The CDR3 region is CASTWELMDEQYF. CDR3 sequence (DNA): TGTGCCAGCACCTGGGAGTTGATGGACGAGCAGTACTTC.

The V gene is TRBV10-3, the J gene TRBJ2-7; 7 nucleotides align to TRBD1. V lost 5 bases to trimming and J lost 5 bases; unmatched junction nucleotides: 6. The CDR3 spans 13 residues. Germline V gene lookup returns CDR1 ENHRY and CDR2 SYGVKD. DNA for the CDR3: TGTGCCATCAGTCGGGACAGAGAAAACGAGCAGTACTTC. Protein product: CAISRDRENEQYF.

This clonotype was detected only a few times. The V and J genes are TRBV20-1 and TRBJ2-7; D unclear. The CDR3 loop spans 13 amino acids. Germline V CDR1 and CDR2: DFQATT, SNEGSKA (reference sequence). Trimming removed 6 bases at V and 2 bases at J, with 14 bases between. Here the CDR3 reads CSAQRVPTYEQYF. For the CDR3, the DNA is TGCAGTGCCCAACGGGTTCCAACCTACGAGCAGTACTTC.

The genes are TRBV27 and TRBJ1-1; weak D call: TRBD1 (6 bases). Looked up from germline, CDR1 is MNHEY and CDR2 is SMNVEV (reference sequence). CDR3 length: 11 amino acids. Trimming left V 11 bases short and J 6 bases short, with 13 bases between. Written as DNA, the CDR3 is TGTGCCGTCAAACAGGGCGCTGAAGCTTTCTTT. Translation: CAVKQGAEAFF.